This entry is about one T cell receptor beta chain. Recruited during active infection, patients (from Seattle) were subsequently followed longitudinally. The data belong to a study of blood T cell repertoires in COVID-19. Study information: Collection of acute and convalescent COVID-19 samples took place in the United States, Italy and Spain. Sources were T cells, B-cell-depleted T cells, or PBMCs; the material itself was cDNA or gDNA.

Authors' processing steps: Amplification of reference gene primers was used by the study to estimate nucleated cell counts. Libraries were prepared by immunoSEQ multiplex PCR; TCRdb keeps only in-frame clonotypes and omits some of them. That table furnishes V, J and clone size, whereas the DNA furnished D and trimming. This table has about 95,000 clones, around 81% appearing once. Sequenced input: peripheral blood. This sequence originates from a man older than 75 with COVID-19, enrolled during active disease.

CDR3 sequence: CASSLRGGVDGKLFF. CDR3 sequence (DNA): TGTGCCAGCAGTCTTAGAGGGGGGGTGGACGGAAAACTGTTTTTT. The chain uses TRBV2 and TRBJ1-4, with D maybe TRBD1 (6 bases). This CDR3 contains 15 residues. Germline V gene lookup returns CDR1 SNHLY and CDR2 FYNNEI. V was trimmed by 5 bases and J by 10 bases, leaving 20 bases between them.